One sample yielded the 18 T cell receptor beta chains listed below, sequenced in a study of blood T cell repertoires in COVID-19. Sequenced by immunoSEQ multiplex PCR; TCRdb stores in-frame clones only, minus some. The data contain roughly 53,000 clones, approximately 88% of them singletons. Input material: peripheral blood. Receptors were obtained from a man aged 65 to 79 with active COVID-19.

V is TRBV6-6 and J is TRBJ2-4; 7 nucleotides align to TRBD2. Per germline, CDR1 MNHNY and CDR2 SVGAGI (reference sequence). This CDR3 comprises 12 residues. With 5 bases clipped from V and 8 bases from J, the junction kept 3 bases outside the gene matches. As DNA, the CDR3 is TGTGCCAGCAGTGGGGGGGTAGACATTCAGTACTTC. Translating gives CASSGGVDIQYF.

This clone has more than one count but fewer than ten. The chain is built from TRBV9 and TRBJ2-2; a weak D match, TRBD2 (5 bases). The germline gives CDR1 SGDLS, CDR2 YYNGEE. The V gene lost 4 bases and the J gene lost 3 bases, with 10 bases spanning the gap. The CDR3 length is 14 residues. The CDR3 DNA follows: TGTGCCAGCAGCTATCGGACTGACACCGGGGAGCTGTTTTTT. Residues: CASSYRTDTGELFF.

This chain links TRBV4-2 with TRBJ2-7; 9 positions agree with TRBD2. Losses at the gene ends were 0 bases for V and 4 bases for J; bases not matched to a gene: 19. CDR3 size: 20 residues. Germline CDR1 is LGHNA and CDR2 is YNFKEQ. The CDR3 is CASSQDLGLAGLGVLYEQYF. CDR3 nucleotides: TGTGCCAGCAGCCAAGATTTGGGCCTAGCGGGACTGGGGGTTCTTTACGAGCAGTACTTC.

The J gene is TRBJ1-1, the V gene TRBV6-5; 8 bases line up with TRBD1. The CDR3 is made up of 15 amino acids. Germline CDR1 and CDR2: MNHEY and SVGAGI. V lost 6 bases and J lost 4; bases outside the gene matches: 10. Written as DNA, the CDR3 is TGTGCCAGCAGCACGCGGACAGGGATCGGCACTGAAGCTTTCTTT. It yields the protein CASSTRTGIGTEAFF.

This clone was counted a single time. The CDR3 DNA reads as TGTGCCAGCAGTGACAGGGCGGGGGAGCAGTACTTC. Protein: CASSDRAGEQYF. V usage is TRBV28 and J usage is TRBJ2-7; possible D gene TRBD1, 7 bases. CDR1 is MDHEN and CDR2 is SYDVKM in the germline V gene. This CDR3 contains 12 residues. V lost 5 bases and J 7 bases, leaving 12 bases between the germline ends.

The chain recombines TRBV5-6 with TRBJ1-5; 7 bases align to TRBD1. V lost 4 bases to trimming and J lost 4 bases; unmatched junction nucleotides: 11. The CDR3 sequence is 16 residues long. The germline gives CDR1 SGHDT, CDR2 YYEEEE. CDR3 nucleotide sequence: TGTGCCAGCAGCCTTTGGACAGGCTTGCGGAATCAGCCCCAGCATTTT. Translation gives CASSLWTGLRNQPQHF.

The chain recombines TRBV10-3 with TRBJ1-1; no clear D. CDR1 is ENHRY and CDR2 is SYGVKD in the germline V gene. The length of the CDR3 is 19 residues. V shed 0 bases and J shed 1 base, with 21 bases lying between them. The CDR3 coding sequence is TGTGCCATCAGTGAGTCGACGGGGTCCAAGGGCCAAGGGAACACTGAAGCTTTCTTT. Translation: CAISESTGSKGQGNTEAFF.

In nucleotides, the CDR3 is TGTGCCAGCAGTTACTCGGGGGCCGTTAATCAGCCCCAGCATTTT. It encodes CASSYSGAVNQPQHF. The chain is built from TRBV6-5 and TRBJ1-5; D might be TRBD1 (6 bases). Germline CDR1 reads MNHEY; CDR2 reads SVGAGI. The germline V and J ends were trimmed by 0 bases and 4 bases, with 10 bases remaining between them. The CDR3 is 15 residues long.

The chain employs TRBV6-6 and TRBJ1-1; 7 bases align to TRBD1. Trimming took 5 bases from V and 0 from J; bases not matched to a gene: 3. In germline, CDR1 is MNHNY, CDR2 SVGAGI (reference sequence). There are 14 residues in the CDR3. The CDR3 DNA follows: TGTGCCAGCAGTCGGGACAGCCTGAACACTGAAGCTTTCTTT. Its translation is CASSRDSLNTEAFF.

The chain links TRBV19 to TRBJ2-2, with no clear D. The CDR3 totals 15 residues. CDR1 and CDR2 (germline): LNHDA, SQIVND (reference sequence). The V and J ends lost 4 bases and 1 base respectively, with 10 bases between them. This CDR3 is CASSSTLRNTGELFF. CDR3 bases: TGTGCCAGTAGTAGCACCCTGAGGAACACCGGGGAGCTGTTTTTT.

The gene calls are TRBV5-6 and TRBJ2-1; 10 bases fit TRBD2. Germline CDR1 SGHDT, CDR2 YYEEEE. The CDR3 covers 19 residues. V dropped 3 bases and J dropped 4; count of bases not matched to a gene: 16. The CDR3 region is CASSSKPGTSVSPYNEQFF. The CDR3, as DNA: TGTGCCAGCAGCTCCAAACCCGGGACTAGCGTTAGCCCTTACAATGAGCAGTTCTTC.

The chain links TRBV9 to TRBJ2-2; 7 positions agree with TRBD2. Germline assignment: CDR1 SGDLS and CDR2 YYNGEE. The V gene end was trimmed by 1 base and the J gene end by 3 bases; junction bases not matched to a gene: 3. The CDR3 has 15 amino acids. The CDR3 is CASSVRAGYTGELFF. The CDR3 region has the DNA TGTGCCAGCAGCGTAAGAGCGGGGTACACCGGGGAGCTGTTTTTT.

This clone has a handful of counts. The genes are TRBV5-1 and TRBJ1-1; 7 nucleotides agree with TRBD1. Germline V gene sequence: CDR1 SGHRS, CDR2 YFSETQ. With 0 bases clipped from V and 0 bases from J, the junction kept 2 bases outside the gene matches. This CDR3 is built from 15 residues. As DNA, the CDR3 is TGCGCCAGCAGCTTGGTCACAGGGGTGAACACTGAAGCTTTCTTT. It codes for CASSLVTGVNTEAFF.

The chain is built from TRBV6-4 and TRBJ2-1, with 7 bases matching TRBD2. The V gene's germline CDR1 is MRHNA and CDR2 SNTAGT. With 9 bases clipped from V and 6 bases from J, the junction kept 8 bases outside the gene matches. The CDR3 extends over 13 amino acids. The CDR3 here is CASSLREGNEQFF. For the CDR3, the DNA is TGTGCCAGTTCTCTGAGGGAGGGCAATGAGCAGTTCTTC.

The V call is TRBV2, the J call TRBJ2-1, with 11 bases identical to TRBD2. Germline-derived CDR1 and CDR2 are SNHLY and FYNNEI. Trimming at V came to 5 bases and at J to 5 bases, leaving 14 bases not matched to a gene. This CDR3 contains 18 residues. The CDR3 DNA reads as TGTGCCAGCAGTCTTCCGACTAGCGGGATAAGCGGGGACAATGAGCAGTTCTTC. It codes for CASSLPTSGISGDNEQFF.

This clone was observed once. V usage is TRBV4-3 and J usage is TRBJ1-2; D unresolved. CDR1 and CDR2 from the germline V gene are LGHNA and YSLEER. The CDR3 contains 15 residues. Between the trimmed V and J ends, which lost 0 bases and 5 bases, there was a span of 13 bases. CDR3 protein: CASSQDPRGEYGYTF. The CDR3 nucleotides are TGCGCCAGCAGCCAAGATCCCCGAGGAGAATATGGCTACACCTTC.

This sequence joins TRBV9 and TRBJ2-3; unclear D gene. V lost 0 bases and J 4 bases, leaving 6 bases between the germline ends. Germline V gives CDR1 SGDLS, CDR2 YYNGEE. CDR3 length equals 13 residues. CDR3: CASSVASADTQYF. In DNA form, the CDR3 reads TGTGCCAGCAGCGTAGCTTCTGCAGATACGCAGTATTTT.

V gene TRBV2 combines with J gene TRBJ2-2, with unresolved D. V was pared by 3 bases and J by 4 bases, with 6 bases between. The CDR3 runs to 13 residues. CDR1 is SNHLY and CDR2 is FYNNEI in the germline V gene. CDR3 in amino acids: CASSDRGTGELFF. Here the CDR3 DNA reads TGTGCCAGCAGTGATCGCGGCACCGGGGAGCTGTTTTTT.